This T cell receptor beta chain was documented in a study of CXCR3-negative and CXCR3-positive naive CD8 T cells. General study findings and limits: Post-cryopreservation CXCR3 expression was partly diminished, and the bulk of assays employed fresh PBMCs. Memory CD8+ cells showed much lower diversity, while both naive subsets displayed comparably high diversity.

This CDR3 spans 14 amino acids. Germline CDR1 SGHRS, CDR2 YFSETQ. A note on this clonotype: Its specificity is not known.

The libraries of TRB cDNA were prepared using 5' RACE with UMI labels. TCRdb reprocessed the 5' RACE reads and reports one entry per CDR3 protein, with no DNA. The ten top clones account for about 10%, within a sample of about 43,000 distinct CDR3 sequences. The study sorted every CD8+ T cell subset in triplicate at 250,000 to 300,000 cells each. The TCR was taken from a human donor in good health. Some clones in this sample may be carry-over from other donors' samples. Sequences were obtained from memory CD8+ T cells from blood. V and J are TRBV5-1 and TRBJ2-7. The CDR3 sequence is CASSSDRRGYEQYF.